The 5 T cell receptor beta chains below were found in one sample sequenced in a study of cytomegalovirus exposure and HLA in healthy donors. Vbeta (60) and Jbeta (13) primers were used in the PCR. The table came from immunoSEQ multiplex PCR; TCRdb's copy has only in-frame clones and leaves some out. The sample consists of some 220,000 clones, approximately 80% of them appearing once. What was sequenced was PBMCs. These receptors all come from a woman aged 40 to 50 in good health and CMV-seronegative.

The chain couples TRBV5-4 to TRBJ2-6; D possibly corresponds to TRBD1 (6 bases). The V gene lost 2 bases and the J gene lost 1 base, with 13 bases spanning the gap. The CDR3 extends over 17 amino acids. Germline CDR1 and CDR2: SGHNT and YYREEE (reference sequence). The CDR3 region is CASSFPLGGSGANVLTF. The CDR3 DNA sequence: TGTGCCAGCAGCTTTCCATTAGGGGGTTCTGGGGCCAACGTCCTGACTTTC.

The gene calls are TRBV28 and TRBJ1-1; no clear D gene. Germline-derived CDR1 and CDR2 are MDHEN and SYDVKM. The CDR3 loop spans 14 amino acids. Trimming left V 6 bases short and J 4 bases short, with 15 bases between. The CDR3 reads CASRDGSLGTEAFF. The CDR3 bases are TGTGCCAGCAGGGACGGGAGTCTGGGCACTGAAGCTTTCTTT. Drawing the rest from reference TRBV28 and TRBJ1-1, the complete variable domain is DVKVTQSSRYLVKRTGEKVFLECVQDMDHENMFWYRQDPGLGLRLIYFSYDVKMKEKGDIPEGYSVSREKKERFSLILESASTNQTSMYLCASRDGSLGTEAFFGQGTRLTVV.

The rearrangement links TRBV4-1 to TRBJ2-5; 7 nucleotides align to TRBD1. Near its end, the DNA agrees better with TRBJ2-7, so the J call may be wrong. CDR1 is MGHRA and CDR2 is YSYEKL in the germline V gene. The CDR3 consists of 15 residues. CDR3 coding DNA: TGCGCCAGCAGCTTCCGGGACAGCTTGTTGGACGAGCAGTACTTC. The encoded protein is CASSFRDSLLDEQYF.

V gene TRBV2 combines with J gene TRBJ2-1, with 9 bases fitting TRBD2. Trimming took 0 bases from V and 9 from J; bases not matched to a gene: 9. There are 16 residues in the CDR3. Germline loops: CDR1 SNHLY, CDR2 FYNNEI. CDR3 region: CASSEAQVLAGSEQFF. For the CDR3, the DNA is TGTGCCAGCAGTGAAGCACAGGTACTAGCGGGCAGTGAGCAGTTCTTC.

The rearrangement uses TRBV5-1 and TRBJ1-4; 7 bases align to TRBD1. Germline values: CDR1 SGHRS, CDR2 YFSETQ. This CDR3 comprises 13 residues. V shed 7 bases and J 7 bases; nucleotides not matched to a gene: 7. The CDR3 is CASGRQGREKLFF. The CDR3 DNA is TGCGCCAGCGGCCGACAGGGCCGTGAAAAACTGTTTTTT. The full variable domain, in which reference TRBV5-1 and TRBJ1-4 provide the parts outside the CDR3, is KAGVTQTPRYLIKTRGQQVTLSCSPISGHRSVSWYQQTPGQGLQFLFEYFSETQRNKGNFPGRFSGRQFSNSRSEMNVSTLELGDSALYLCASGRQGREKLFFGSGTQLSVL.